A single T cell receptor (beta chain) is shown here with its context. Per the study methods: Estimation of nucleated cell counts was performed using reference gene primer amplification. Repertoires were generated with immunoSEQ multiplex PCR, while TCRdb's copy carries only in-frame clones and drops some. V, J and clone size are those of that table, while D and trimming were read from the DNA. The table lists about 380,000 clones, roughly four fifths of them singletons, with over 0.95% in the top ten. This sample was taken from a study of blood T cell repertoires in COVID-19. The overall study: COVID-19 samples from acute and convalescent phases originated in the United States, Italy and Spain. The cDNA or gDNA used as material had been derived from T cells, B-cell-depleted T cells, or PBMCs.

V gave up 2 bases and J gave up 2 bases, with 10 bases separating them. The CDR3 covers 14 residues. In germline, CDR1 is SEHNR, CDR2 FQNEAQ (reference sequence). V gene TRBV7-9 combines with J gene TRBJ2-7, with D maybe TRBD1 (5 bases). The sample comprised peripheral blood. The origin of this receptor is a human donor with acute or convalescent COVID-19. The donor label of this sample is uncertain. CDR3 nucleotides: TGTGCCAGCAGCTTAACAGGCGCAACCTACGAGCAGTACTTC. As protein: CASSLTGATYEQYF.